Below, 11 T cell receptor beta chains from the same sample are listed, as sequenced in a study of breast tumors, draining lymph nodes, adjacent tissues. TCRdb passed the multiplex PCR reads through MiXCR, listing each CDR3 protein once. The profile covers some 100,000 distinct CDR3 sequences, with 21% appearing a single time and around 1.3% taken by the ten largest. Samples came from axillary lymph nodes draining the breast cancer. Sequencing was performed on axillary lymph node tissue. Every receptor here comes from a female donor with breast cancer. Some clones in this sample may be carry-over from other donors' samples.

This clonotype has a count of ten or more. The chain's CDR3 is CASSLWGGLSNEQFF. The CDR3 bases are TGTGCCAGCAGCTTGTGGGGGGGACTCTCCAATGAGCAGTTCTTC. The chain is built from TRBV5-6 and TRBJ2-1; 7 bases line up with TRBD2. Germline lookup yields CDR1 SGHDT and CDR2 YYEEEE. The length of the CDR3 is 15 residues. The V segment lost 1 base and the J segment 6 bases; nucleotides outside the gene matches: 7. The entire variable domain, with the rest obtained from reference TRBV5-6 and TRBJ2-1, is as follows: DAGVTQSPTHLIKTRGQQVTLRCSPKSGHDTVSWYQQALGQGPQFIFQYYEEEERQRGNFPDRFSGHQFPNYSSELNVNALLLGDSALYLCASSLWGGLSNEQFFGPGTRLTVL.

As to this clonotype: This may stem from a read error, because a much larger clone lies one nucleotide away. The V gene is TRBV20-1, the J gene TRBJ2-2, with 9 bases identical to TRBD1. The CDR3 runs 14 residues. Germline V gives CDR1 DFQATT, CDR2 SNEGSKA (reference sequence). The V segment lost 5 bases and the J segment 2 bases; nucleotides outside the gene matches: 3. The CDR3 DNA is TGCAGTGCTTCGACAGGGGGTAACACCGGGGAGCTGTTTTTT. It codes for CSASTGGNTGELFF.

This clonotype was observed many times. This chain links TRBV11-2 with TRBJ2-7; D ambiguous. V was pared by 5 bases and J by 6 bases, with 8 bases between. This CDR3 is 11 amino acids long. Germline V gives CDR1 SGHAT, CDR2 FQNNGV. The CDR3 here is CASSHEREQYF. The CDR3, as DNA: TGTGCCAGCAGCCATGAACGCGAGCAGTACTTC.

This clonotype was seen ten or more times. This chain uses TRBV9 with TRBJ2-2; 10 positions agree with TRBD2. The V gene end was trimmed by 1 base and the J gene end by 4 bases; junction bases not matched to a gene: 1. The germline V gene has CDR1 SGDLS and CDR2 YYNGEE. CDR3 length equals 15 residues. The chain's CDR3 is CASSVSSGSTGELFF. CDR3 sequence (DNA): TGTGCCAGCAGCGTATCTAGCGGGAGCACCGGGGAGCTGTTTTTT. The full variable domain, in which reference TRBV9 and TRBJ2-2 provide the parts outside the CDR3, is DSGVTQTPKHLITATGQRVTLRCSPRSGDLSVYWYQQSLDQGLQFLIQYYNGEERAKGNILERFSAQQFPDLHSELNLSSLELGDSALYFCASSVSSGSTGELFFGEGSRLTVL.

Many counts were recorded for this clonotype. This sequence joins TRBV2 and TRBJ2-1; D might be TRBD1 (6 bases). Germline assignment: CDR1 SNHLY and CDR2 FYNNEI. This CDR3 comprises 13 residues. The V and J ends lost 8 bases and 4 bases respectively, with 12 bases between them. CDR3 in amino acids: CASGQGYYNEQFF. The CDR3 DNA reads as TGTGCCAGCGGGCAGGGGTATTACAATGAGCAGTTCTTC.

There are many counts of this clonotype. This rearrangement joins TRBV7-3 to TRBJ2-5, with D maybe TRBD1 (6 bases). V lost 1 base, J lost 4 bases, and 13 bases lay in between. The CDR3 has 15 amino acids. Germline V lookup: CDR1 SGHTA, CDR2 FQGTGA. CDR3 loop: CASSLMGQGRETQYF. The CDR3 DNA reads TGTGCCAGCAGCTTAATGGGGCAGGGGAGAGAGACCCAGTACTTC.

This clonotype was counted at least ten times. CDR3 sequence: CASSQDLGQPQHF. CDR3 nucleotides: TGTGCCAGCAGCCAAGATTTGGGCCAGCCCCAGCATTTT. V usage is TRBV14 and J usage is TRBJ1-5; D gene ambiguous. The CDR3 covers 13 residues. Trimming removed 0 bases from V and 7 bases from J, with 7 bases in between. Germline CDR1 is SGHDN and CDR2 is FVKESK.

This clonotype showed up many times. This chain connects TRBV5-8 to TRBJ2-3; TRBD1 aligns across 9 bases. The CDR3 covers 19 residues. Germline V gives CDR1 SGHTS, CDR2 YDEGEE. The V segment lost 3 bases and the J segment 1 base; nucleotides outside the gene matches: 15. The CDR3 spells CASSSSHRGLFIGTDTQYF. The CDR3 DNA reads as TGTGCCAGCAGCTCGAGTCACAGGGGGCTATTTATTGGCACAGATACGCAGTATTTT.

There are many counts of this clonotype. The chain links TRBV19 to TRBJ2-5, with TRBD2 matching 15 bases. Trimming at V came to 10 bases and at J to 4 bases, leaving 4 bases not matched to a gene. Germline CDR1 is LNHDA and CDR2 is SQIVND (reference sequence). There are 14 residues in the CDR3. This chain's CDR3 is CATMGLAGGETQYF. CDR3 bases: TGTGCCACCATGGGACTAGCGGGGGGAGAGACCCAGTACTTC.

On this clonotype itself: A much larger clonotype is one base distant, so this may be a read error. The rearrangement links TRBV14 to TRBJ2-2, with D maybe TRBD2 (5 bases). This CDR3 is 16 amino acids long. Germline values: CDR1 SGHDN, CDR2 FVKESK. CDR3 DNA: TGTGCCAGCAGCCCACGCGTTTCTTACAACACCGGGGAGCTGGTTTTT. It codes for CASSPRVSYNTGELVF.

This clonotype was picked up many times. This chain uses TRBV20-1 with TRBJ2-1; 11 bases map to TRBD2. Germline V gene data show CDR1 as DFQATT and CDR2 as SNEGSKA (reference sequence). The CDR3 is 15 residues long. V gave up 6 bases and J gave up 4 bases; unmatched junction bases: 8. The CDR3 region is CSAPPLAGVYNEQFF. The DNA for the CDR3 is TGCAGTGCCCCTCCACTAGCGGGAGTGTACAATGAGCAGTTCTTC.